The sequence of this TCR beta chain was determined in a study of blood T cell repertoires in COVID-19. Study-wide background: PBMCs, B-cell-depleted T cells, or T cells were the source of the cDNA or gDNA that made up the material.

Living in about two dozen US areas, the participants were between about 18 and 95 years of age. All exposed participants met a person with COVID-19 within 2 weeks before entering the study. Original data processing: Amplified reference gene primers provided the basis for estimating nucleated cell counts. The repertoire was sequenced with immunoSEQ multiplex PCR; TCRdb's copy has only in-frame clones and lacks some. V, J and clone size are taken as reported in that table, and D and trimming were inferred from the DNA itself. The sample holds about 300,000 clones; about 85% are singletons and the top ten take 1.5% to 2%. Germline trimming cut 4 bases from V and 3 bases from J; bases unmatched to any gene: 10. The CDR3 length is 16 residues. Germline lookup yields CDR1 SGHRS and CDR2 YFSETQ.

The sequence came from a woman in her 30s who had been exposed to COVID-19. The chain joins TRBV5-1 to TRBJ1-1; 9 bases align to TRBD1. Sequencing was carried out using PBMCs or T cells enriched from blood (not recorded which). DNA of the CDR3: TGCGCCAGCAGCCCCGTAGCACAGGGGGCGTACACTGAAGCTTTCTTT. This translates into CASSPVAQGAYTEAFF.